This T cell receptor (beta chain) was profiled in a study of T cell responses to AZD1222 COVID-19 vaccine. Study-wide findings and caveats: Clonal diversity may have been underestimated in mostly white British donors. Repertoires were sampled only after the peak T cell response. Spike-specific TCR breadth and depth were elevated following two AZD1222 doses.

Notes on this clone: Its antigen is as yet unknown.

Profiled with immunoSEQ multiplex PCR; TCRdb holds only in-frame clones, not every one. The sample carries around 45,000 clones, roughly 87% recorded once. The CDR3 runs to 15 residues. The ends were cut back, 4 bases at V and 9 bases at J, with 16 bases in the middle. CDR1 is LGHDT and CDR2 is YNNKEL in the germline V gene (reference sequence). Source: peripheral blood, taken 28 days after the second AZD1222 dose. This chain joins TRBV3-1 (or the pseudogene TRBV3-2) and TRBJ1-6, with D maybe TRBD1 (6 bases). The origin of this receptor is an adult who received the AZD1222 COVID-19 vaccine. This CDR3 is CASSRGGQSSSPLHF. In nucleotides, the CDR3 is TGTGCCAGCAGCCGGGGTGGACAGTCAAGTTCACCCCTCCACTTT.